This entry lists 21 T cell receptor beta chains sequenced from one sample in a study of PD-1 blockade in classical Hodgkin lymphoma. Some clones are missing from TCRdb's copy, which holds only in-frame ones; the method was immunoSEQ multiplex PCR. The table includes about 39,000 clones, 88% detected once. No patient escaped relapse after autologous stem cell transplantation, and brentuximab vedotin exposure varied. The material was peripheral blood mononuclear cells (PBMCs), obtained at baseline. These receptors came from a human donor with classical Hodgkin lymphoma.

The rearrangement joins TRBV20-1 to TRBJ2-7, with 7 bases fitting TRBD2. The germline V gene has CDR1 DFQATT and CDR2 SNEGSKA (reference sequence). This CDR3 spans 11 amino acids. The V gene end was trimmed by 6 bases and the J gene end by 4 bases; junction bases not matched to a gene: 3. As DNA, the CDR3 is TGCAGTGCCCCGGGAGGTTACGAGCAGTACTTC. This encodes CSAPGGYEQYF.

The V and J genes are TRBV27 and TRBJ1-4; D gene unclear. The length of the CDR3 is 15 residues. The V and J ends lost 1 base and 3 bases respectively, with 9 bases between them. Germline CDR1 is MNHEY and CDR2 is SMNVEV (reference sequence). This CDR3 is CASSLLGSPNEKLFF. As DNA, the CDR3 is TGTGCCAGCAGTTTATTGGGATCTCCTAATGAAAAACTGTTTTTT.

The chain is built from TRBV11-2 and TRBJ2-1, with 8 bases identical to TRBD2. V lost 0 bases to trimming and J lost 2 bases; unmatched junction nucleotides: 9. In germline, CDR1 is SGHAT, CDR2 FQNNGV. This CDR3 has 18 residues. The CDR3 DNA is TGTGCCAGCAGCTTAGACTGGCTAGTAGCGGGGACCTACAATGAGCAGTTCTTC. Its protein is CASSLDWLVAGTYNEQFF.

The sample holds one count of this clone. Other DNA sequences of this sample code for an identical CDR3. The V call is TRBV5-1, the J call TRBJ2-7; D is ambiguous. Germline V gives CDR1 SGHRS, CDR2 YFSETQ. V was cut by 3 bases and J by 0 bases, with 10 bases left in between. This CDR3 contains 14 residues. CDR3 coding DNA: TGCGCCAGCAGCTCCGGTGGTGTCTCCTACGAGCAGTACTTC. Amino acids: CASSSGGVSYEQYF.

The chain has TRBV6-6 and TRBJ2-7; 8 bases are shared with TRBD2. This CDR3 is 15 amino acids long. The germline CDR1 and CDR2 sequences are MNHNY and SVGAGI (reference sequence). With V trimmed by 0 bases and J by 6 bases, 7 bases remained unmatched. CDR3: CASSYSSQLAGEQYF. The CDR3 DNA follows: TGTGCCAGCAGTTACTCGAGTCAGCTAGCGGGCGAGCAGTACTTC.

The J gene is TRBJ2-1, the V gene TRBV6-4, with 11 bases identical to TRBD2. From germline, CDR1 is MRHNA and CDR2 SNTAGT. CDR3 length equals 16 residues. V shed 5 bases, J shed 6 bases, and the junction held 9 bases outside the gene matches. In DNA form, the CDR3 reads TGTGCCAGCAGTCCGGGACTAGCGGCGTCATTCAATGAGCAGTTCTTC. Translated, it gives CASSPGLAASFNEQFF.

V gene TRBV6-6 combines with J gene TRBJ2-1, with D uncertain. Looked up from germline, CDR1 is MNHNY and CDR2 is SVGAGI (reference sequence). V lost 5 bases to trimming and J lost 8 bases, with 13 bases between them. The CDR3 is made up of 13 amino acids. The CDR3 protein is CASSPLNGHEQFF. As DNA, the CDR3 is TGTGCCAGCAGTCCTTTGAACGGACATGAGCAGTTCTTC.

The chain employs TRBV6-5 and TRBJ1-4, with a weak D call TRBD1 (5 bases). Germline V CDR1 and CDR2: MNHEY, SVGAGI. This CDR3 comprises 15 residues. Trimming removed 5 bases from V and 7 bases from J, with 17 bases in between. The chain's CDR3 is CASSALGGRVEKLFF. The CDR3, as DNA: TGTGCCAGCAGTGCCCTCGGGGGGAGAGTTGAAAAACTGTTTTTT.

This rearrangement joins TRBV2 to TRBJ2-1; 8 bases match TRBD2. CDR3 length equals 17 residues. The germline CDR1 and CDR2 sequences are SNHLY and FYNNEI. The V segment lost 6 bases and the J segment 1 base; nucleotides outside the gene matches: 11. The CDR3 coding sequence is TGTGCCAGCAGATACGAAAGCGGGGGACTTTCCTACAATGAGCAGTTCTTC. Translated, it gives CASRYESGGLSYNEQFF.

The chain combines TRBV5-1 with TRBJ1-3; D remains unclear. V was pared by 0 bases and J by 4 bases, with 17 bases between. The CDR3 sequence is 17 residues long. Germline V gene sequence: CDR1 SGHRS, CDR2 YFSETQ. The CDR3 bases are TGCGCCAGCAGCTTGGGTGGTCAGCTGCTTGGAGGAAACACCATATATTTT. Translation gives CASSLGGQLLGGNTIYF. Filled out from reference TRBV5-1 and TRBJ1-3, the complete variable domain reads KAGVTQTPRYLIKTRGQQVTLSCSPISGHRSVSWYQQTPGQGLQFLFEYFSETQRNKGNFPGRFSGRQFSNSRSEMNVSTLELGDSALYLCASSLGGQLLGGNTIYFGEGSWLTVV.

This clone occurred once. The V gene is TRBV7-8, the J gene TRBJ1-5; the D gene is possibly TRBD1 (5 bases). Germline V gives CDR1 SGHVS, CDR2 FQNEAQ. Trimming cost V 4 bases and J 6 bases, with 13 bases left between them. The CDR3 runs 14 residues. Written as DNA, the CDR3 is TGTGCCAGCAGCTCCCAGGGTGGCGTTCAGCCCCAGCATTTT. It specifies CASSSQGGVQPQHF.

The chain uses TRBV10-3 and TRBJ2-7; D is perhaps TRBD2 (6 bases). This CDR3 region has 12 residues. Germline CDR1 is ENHRY and CDR2 is SYGVKD. The V end lost 10 bases, the J end lost 2 bases, and 12 bases lay between the germline ends. The CDR3 here is CATGTSAYEQYF. The DNA for the CDR3 is TGTGCCACCGGGACTTCCGCCTACGAGCAGTACTTC.

This rearrangement joins TRBV9 to TRBJ1-2, with 8 positions matching TRBD1. Unmatched junction bases numbered 4, after V lost 3 bases and J lost 3 bases. Per germline, CDR1 SGDLS and CDR2 YYNGEE. This CDR3 has 14 residues. The DNA for the CDR3 is TGTGCCAGCAGCGCCGACAGGGGAGACTATGGCTACACCTTC. It encodes CASSADRGDYGYTF.

V and J are TRBV29-1 and TRBJ1-5; weak D call: TRBD1 (5 bases). CDR1 is SQVTM, CDR2 ANQGSEA, per germline. This CDR3 contains 14 residues. V dropped 7 bases and J dropped 7 bases, with 20 bases sitting between them. This CDR3 is CSALGAREGQPQHF. The DNA of the CDR3 is TGCAGCGCCCTTGGGGCAAGGGAAGGACAGCCCCAGCATTTT.

The chain couples TRBV7-6 to TRBJ1-6; no clear D. V was clipped by 1 base and J by 9 bases, with 13 bases between them. Per the germline V gene, CDR1 is SGHVS and CDR2 is FNYEAQ. The length of the CDR3 is 15 residues. CDR3 sequence (DNA): TGTGCCAGCAGCTTAGTAGGACTGGGTAGTTCACCCCTCCACTTT. Amino acid sequence: CASSLVGLGSSPLHF.

This chain connects TRBV27 to TRBJ2-1, with 7 bases identical to TRBD1. Germline-derived CDR1 and CDR2 are MNHEY and SMNVEV (reference sequence). Trimming cost V 5 bases and J 6 bases; bases outside gene matches: 7. The CDR3 covers 14 residues. Here the CDR3 reads CASSAVTGVNEQFF. The CDR3 region has the DNA TGTGCCAGCAGTGCCGTAACAGGGGTCAATGAGCAGTTCTTC.

J is TRBJ1-5 and V is TRBV4-2; D not resolved. The germline V gene encodes CDR1 LGHNA and CDR2 YNFKEQ. Trimming shortened V by 0 bases and J by 7 bases, and 13 bases separated the two germline ends. The CDR3 length is 15 residues. CDR3 sequence (DNA): TGTGCCAGCAGCCAAGAACGAGTGGATCGGCAGCCCCAGCATTTT. The encoded protein is CASSQERVDRQPQHF.

This chain joins TRBV29-1 and TRBJ2-1; D might be TRBD2 (6 bases). The CDR3 contains 15 residues. Trimming stripped 3 bases from V and 6 bases from J, with 18 bases between. Germline assignment: CDR1 SQVTM and CDR2 ANQGSEA. The CDR3 region has the DNA TGCAGCGTTGAGGGGACTGGGAGTAGGAGCAATGAGCAGTTCTTC. It codes for CSVEGTGSRSNEQFF.

The chain uses TRBV2 and TRBJ2-1; TRBD2 agrees at 8 bases. V shed 6 bases, J shed 0 bases, and the junction held 7 bases outside the gene matches. CDR1 and CDR2 from the germline V gene are SNHLY and FYNNEI. The CDR3 has 16 amino acids. Here the CDR3 DNA reads TGTGCCAGCAGACCCGGGGGGGCGAGCTCCTACAATGAGCAGTTCTTC. It codes for CASRPGGASSYNEQFF.

This clone came up a few times. The gene calls are TRBV6-1 and TRBJ2-7; D is possibly TRBD2 (5 bases). V was cut by 3 bases and J by 1 base, with 13 bases left in between. Per the germline V gene, CDR1 is MNHNS and CDR2 is SASEGT. There are 15 residues in the CDR3. CDR3: CASSEYAGGSYEQYF. The DNA for the CDR3 is TGTGCCAGCAGTGAGTACGCGGGTGGTTCCTACGAGCAGTACTTC.

As to this clone: At one boundary the junction diverges from the germline segment, which might be a read error. J is TRBJ2-2 and V is TRBV6-5; 12 nucleotides agree with TRBD1. The germline CDR1 and CDR2 sequences are MNHEY and SVGAGI. The CDR3 extends over 16 amino acids. DNA of the CDR3: TGTACCAGCAGTTCCCGGGACAGGGGGCTTGGCGGGGAGCTGTTTTTT. The encoded protein is CTSSSRDRGLGGELFF.